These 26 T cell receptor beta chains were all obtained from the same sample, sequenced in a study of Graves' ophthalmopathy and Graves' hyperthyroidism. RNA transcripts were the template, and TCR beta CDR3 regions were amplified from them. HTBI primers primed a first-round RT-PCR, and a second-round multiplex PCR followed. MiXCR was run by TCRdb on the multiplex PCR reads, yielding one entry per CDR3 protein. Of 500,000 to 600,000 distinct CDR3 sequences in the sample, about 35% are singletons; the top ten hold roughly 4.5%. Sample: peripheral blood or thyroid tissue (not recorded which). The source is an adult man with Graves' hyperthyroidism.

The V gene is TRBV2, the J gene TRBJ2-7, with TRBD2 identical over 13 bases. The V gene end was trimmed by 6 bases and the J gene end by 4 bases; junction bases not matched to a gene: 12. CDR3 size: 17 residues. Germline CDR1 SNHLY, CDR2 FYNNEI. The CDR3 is CASSPPLGLAGAYEQYF. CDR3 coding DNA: TGTGCCAGCAGCCCACCATTAGGACTAGCGGGAGCATACGAGCAGTACTTC.

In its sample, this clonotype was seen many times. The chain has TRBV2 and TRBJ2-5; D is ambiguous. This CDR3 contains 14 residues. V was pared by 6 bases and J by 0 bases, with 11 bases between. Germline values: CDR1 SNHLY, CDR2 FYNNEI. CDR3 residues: CASSSEPYQETQYF. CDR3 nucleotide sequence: TGTGCCAGCAGCTCGGAACCGTACCAAGAGACCCAGTACTTC. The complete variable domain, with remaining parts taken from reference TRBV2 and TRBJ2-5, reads EPEVTQTPSHQVTQMGQEVILRCVPISNHLYFYWYRQILGQKVEFLVSFYNNEISEKSEIFDDQFSVERPDGSNFTLKIRSTKLEDSAMYFCASSSEPYQETQYFGPGTRLLVL.

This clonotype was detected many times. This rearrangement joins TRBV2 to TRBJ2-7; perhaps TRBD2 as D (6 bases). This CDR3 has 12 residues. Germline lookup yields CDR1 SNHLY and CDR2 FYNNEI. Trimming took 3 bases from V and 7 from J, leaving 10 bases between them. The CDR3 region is CASSDGGLEQYF. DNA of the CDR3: TGTGCCAGCAGTGACGGAGGGCTTGAGCAGTACTTC.

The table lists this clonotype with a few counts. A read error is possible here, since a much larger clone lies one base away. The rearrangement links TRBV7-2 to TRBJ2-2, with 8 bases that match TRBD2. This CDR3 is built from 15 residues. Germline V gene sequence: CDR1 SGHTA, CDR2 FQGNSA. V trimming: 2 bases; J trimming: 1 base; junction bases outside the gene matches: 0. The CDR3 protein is CASSLTSGNTGELFF. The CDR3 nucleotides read TGTGCCAGCAGCTTAACTAGCGGGAACACCGGGGAGCTGTTTTTT.

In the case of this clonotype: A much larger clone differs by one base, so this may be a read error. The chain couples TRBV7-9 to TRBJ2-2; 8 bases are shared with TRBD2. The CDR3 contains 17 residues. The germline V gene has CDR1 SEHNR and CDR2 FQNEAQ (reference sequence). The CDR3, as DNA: TGCGCCAGCAGCGAGGCGCCGGGACTAGGGGTCACCGGGGAGCCGTTTTTT. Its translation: CASSEAPGLGVTGEPFF.

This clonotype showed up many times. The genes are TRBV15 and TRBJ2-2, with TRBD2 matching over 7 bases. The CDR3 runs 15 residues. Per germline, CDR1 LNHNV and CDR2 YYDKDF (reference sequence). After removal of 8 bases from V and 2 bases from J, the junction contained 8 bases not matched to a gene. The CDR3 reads CATEGASGNTGELFF. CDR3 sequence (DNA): TGTGCCACCGAAGGGGCTAGCGGTAACACCGGGGAGCTGTTTTTT.

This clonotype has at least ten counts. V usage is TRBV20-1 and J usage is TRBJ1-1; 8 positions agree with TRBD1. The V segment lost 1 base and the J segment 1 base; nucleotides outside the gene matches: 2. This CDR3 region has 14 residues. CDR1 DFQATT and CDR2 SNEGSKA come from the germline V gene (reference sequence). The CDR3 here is CSARGGTGNTEAFF. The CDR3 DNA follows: TGCAGTGCTAGAGGAGGGACAGGGAACACTGAAGCTTTCTTT.

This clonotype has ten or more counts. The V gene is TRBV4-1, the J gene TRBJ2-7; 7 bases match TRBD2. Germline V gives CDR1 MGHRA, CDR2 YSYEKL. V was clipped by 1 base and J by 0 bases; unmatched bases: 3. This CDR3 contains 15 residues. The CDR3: CASSQGAGTSYEQYF. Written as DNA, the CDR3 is TGCGCCAGCAGCCAAGGAGCGGGAACCTCCTACGAGCAGTACTTC.

Here the CDR3 reads CASRSLSANTGELFF. For the CDR3, the DNA is TGTGCCAGCCGTAGTCTTAGTGCAAACACCGGGGAGCTGTTTTTT. The chain is built from TRBV27 and TRBJ2-2; unclear D gene. There are 15 residues in the CDR3. The germline V gene has CDR1 MNHEY and CDR2 SMNVEV (reference sequence). V lost 8 bases, J lost 2 bases, and 15 bases lay in between.

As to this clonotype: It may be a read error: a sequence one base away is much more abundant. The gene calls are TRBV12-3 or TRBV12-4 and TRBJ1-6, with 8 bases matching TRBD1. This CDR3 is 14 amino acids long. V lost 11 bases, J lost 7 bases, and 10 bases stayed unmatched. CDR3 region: CAGNQGAINSPLHF. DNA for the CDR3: TGTGCCGGCAACCAGGGGGCGATCAATTCACCCCTCCACTTT.

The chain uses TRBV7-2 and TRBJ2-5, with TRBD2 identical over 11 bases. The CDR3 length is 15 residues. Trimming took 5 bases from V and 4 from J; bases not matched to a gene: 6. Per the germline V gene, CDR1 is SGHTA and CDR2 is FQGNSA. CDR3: CASSKTSGVLETQYF. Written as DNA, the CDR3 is TGTGCCAGCAGCAAGACTAGCGGGGTTTTAGAGACCCAGTACTTC.

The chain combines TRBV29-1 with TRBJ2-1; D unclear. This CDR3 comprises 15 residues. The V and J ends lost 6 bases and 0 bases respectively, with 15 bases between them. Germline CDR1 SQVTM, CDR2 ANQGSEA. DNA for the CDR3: TGCAGCGTAGAGGACGGACGAAGCTCCTACAATGAGCAGTTCTTC. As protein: CSVEDGRSSYNEQFF.

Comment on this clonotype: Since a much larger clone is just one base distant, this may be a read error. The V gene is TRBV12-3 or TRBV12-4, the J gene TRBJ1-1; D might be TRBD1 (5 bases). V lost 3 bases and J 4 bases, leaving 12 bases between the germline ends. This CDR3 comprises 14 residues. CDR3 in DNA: TGTGCCAGCAGTTTCGGGCAGGGAGTCACTGAAGCTTTCTTT. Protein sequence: CASSFGQGVTEAFF.

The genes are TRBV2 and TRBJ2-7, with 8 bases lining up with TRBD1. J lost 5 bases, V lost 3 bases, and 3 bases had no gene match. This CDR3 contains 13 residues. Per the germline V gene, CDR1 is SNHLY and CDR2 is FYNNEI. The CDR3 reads CASSETGAHEQYF. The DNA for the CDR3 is TGTGCCAGCAGTGAGACAGGGGCCCACGAGCAGTACTTC.

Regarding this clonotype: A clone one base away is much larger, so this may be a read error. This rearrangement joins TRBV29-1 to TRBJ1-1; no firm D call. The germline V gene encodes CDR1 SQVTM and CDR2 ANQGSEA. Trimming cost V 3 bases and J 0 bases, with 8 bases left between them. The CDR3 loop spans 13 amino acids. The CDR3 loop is CSVDVGMNTEAFF. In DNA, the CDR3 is TGCAGCGTTGATGTAGGTATGAACACTGAAGCTTTCTTT.

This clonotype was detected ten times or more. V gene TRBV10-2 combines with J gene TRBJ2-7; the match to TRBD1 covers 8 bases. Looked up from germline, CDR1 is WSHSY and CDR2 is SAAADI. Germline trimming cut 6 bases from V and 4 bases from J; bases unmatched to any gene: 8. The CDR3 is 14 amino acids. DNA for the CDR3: TGCGCCAGCAGCTTGACAGGGGTCGGATACGAGCAGTACTTC. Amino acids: CASSLTGVGYEQYF.

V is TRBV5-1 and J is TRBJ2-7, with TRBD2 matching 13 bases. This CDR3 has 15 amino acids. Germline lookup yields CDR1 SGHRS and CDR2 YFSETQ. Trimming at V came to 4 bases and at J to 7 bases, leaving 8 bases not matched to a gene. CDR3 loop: CASSPGLAGPAEQYF. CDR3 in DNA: TGCGCCAGCAGCCCGGGACTAGCGGGACCCGCAGAGCAGTACTTC.

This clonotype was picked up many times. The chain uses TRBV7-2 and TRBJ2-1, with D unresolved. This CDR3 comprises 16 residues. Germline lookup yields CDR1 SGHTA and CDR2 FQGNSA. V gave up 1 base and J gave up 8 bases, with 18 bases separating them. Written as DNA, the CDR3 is TGTGCCAGCAGCTTAGGGGGTGGGCGCGTTAACCATGAGCAGTTCTTC. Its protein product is CASSLGGGRVNHEQFF.

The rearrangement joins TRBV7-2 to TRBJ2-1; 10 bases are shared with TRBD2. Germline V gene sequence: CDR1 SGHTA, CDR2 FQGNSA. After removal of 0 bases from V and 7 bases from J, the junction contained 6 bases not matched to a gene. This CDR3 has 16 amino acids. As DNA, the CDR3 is TGTGCCAGCAGCTTAGCGCCTGGACTAGCGGAGAATGAGCAGTTCTTC. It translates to CASSLAPGLAENEQFF.

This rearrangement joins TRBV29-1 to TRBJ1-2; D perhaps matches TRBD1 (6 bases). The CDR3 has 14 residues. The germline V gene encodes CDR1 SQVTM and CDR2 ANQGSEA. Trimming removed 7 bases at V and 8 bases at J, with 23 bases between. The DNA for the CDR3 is TGCAGCGCCGGGAGGACAGCGGAGGCCGGGGGCTACACCTTC. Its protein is CSAGRTAEAGGYTF.

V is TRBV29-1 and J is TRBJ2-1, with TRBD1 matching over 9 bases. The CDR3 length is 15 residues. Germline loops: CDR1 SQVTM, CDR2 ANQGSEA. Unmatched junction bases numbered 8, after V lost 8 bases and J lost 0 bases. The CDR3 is CSTSPGQGSYNEQFF. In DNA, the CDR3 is TGCAGCACATCCCCGGGACAGGGCTCCTACAATGAGCAGTTCTTC.

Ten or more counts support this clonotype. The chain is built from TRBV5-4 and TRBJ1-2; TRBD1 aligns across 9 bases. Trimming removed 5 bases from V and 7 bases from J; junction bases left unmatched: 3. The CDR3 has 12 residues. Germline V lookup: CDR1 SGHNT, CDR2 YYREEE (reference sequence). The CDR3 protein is CASSWTGAGYTF. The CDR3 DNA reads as TGTGCCAGCAGTTGGACAGGGGCTGGCTACACCTTC.

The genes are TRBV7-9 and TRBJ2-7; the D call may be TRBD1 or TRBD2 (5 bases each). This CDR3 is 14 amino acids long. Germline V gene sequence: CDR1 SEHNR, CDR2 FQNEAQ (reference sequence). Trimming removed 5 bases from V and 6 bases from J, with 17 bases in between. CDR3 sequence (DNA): TGTGCCAGCAGCCAAGAAGGAGAGGGGCGCGAGCAGTACTTC. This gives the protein CASSQEGEGREQYF.

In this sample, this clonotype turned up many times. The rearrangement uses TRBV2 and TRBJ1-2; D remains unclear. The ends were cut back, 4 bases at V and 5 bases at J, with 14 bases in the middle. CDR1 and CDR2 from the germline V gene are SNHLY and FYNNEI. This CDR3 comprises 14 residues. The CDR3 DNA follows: TGTGCCAGCAGTGGGCAGAGTAATCATTATGGCTACACCTTC. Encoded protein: CASSGQSNHYGYTF.

CDR3 in DNA: TGCAGCGTTCACAGGGACAGCCCCTACGAGCATTTT. Its protein product is CSVHRDSPYEHF. The chain recombines TRBV29-1 with TRBJ1-5; TRBD1 agrees at 7 bases. The CDR3 consists of 12 residues. The V gene's germline CDR1 is SQVTM and CDR2 ANQGSEA. After removal of 5 bases from V and 14 bases from J, the junction contained 12 bases not matched to a gene.

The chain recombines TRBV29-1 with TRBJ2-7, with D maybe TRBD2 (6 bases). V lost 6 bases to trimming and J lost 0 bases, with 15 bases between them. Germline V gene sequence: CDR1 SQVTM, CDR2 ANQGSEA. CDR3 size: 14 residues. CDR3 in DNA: TGCAGCGTGGCTTTCGGGGGATCCTCCTACGAGCAGTACTTC. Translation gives CSVAFGGSSYEQYF.